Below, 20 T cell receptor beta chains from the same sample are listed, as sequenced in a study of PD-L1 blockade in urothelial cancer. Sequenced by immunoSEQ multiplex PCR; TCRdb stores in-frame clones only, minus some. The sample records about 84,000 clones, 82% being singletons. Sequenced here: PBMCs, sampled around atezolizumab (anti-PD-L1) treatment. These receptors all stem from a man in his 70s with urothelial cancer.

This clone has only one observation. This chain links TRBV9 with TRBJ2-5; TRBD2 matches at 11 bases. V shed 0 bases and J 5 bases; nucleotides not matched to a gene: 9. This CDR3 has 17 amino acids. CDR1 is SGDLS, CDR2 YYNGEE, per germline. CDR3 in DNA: TGTGCCAGCAGCGTAGGTGGTAGCGGGAGGGCTGTGGAGACCCAGTACTTC. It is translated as CASSVGGSGRAVETQYF.

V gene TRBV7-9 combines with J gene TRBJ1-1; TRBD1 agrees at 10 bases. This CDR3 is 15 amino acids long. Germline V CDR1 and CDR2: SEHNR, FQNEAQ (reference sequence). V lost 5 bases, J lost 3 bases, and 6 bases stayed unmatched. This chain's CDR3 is CASSGRTGGYTEAFF. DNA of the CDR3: TGTGCCAGCAGCGGACGGACAGGGGGGTACACTGAAGCTTTCTTT.

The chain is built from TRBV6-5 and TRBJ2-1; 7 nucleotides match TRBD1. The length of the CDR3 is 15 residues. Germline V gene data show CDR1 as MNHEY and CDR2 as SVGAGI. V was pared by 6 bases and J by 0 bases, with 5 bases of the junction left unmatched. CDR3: CASRTTGSSYNEQFF. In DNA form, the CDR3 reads TGTGCCAGCAGAACGACAGGGAGCTCCTACAATGAGCAGTTCTTC.

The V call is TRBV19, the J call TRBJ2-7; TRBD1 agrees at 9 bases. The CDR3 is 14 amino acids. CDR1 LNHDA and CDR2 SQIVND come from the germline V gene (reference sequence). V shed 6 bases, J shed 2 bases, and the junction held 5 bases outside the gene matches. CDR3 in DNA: TGTGCCAGTAGCCCGGGACAGGGCCCCTACGAGCAGTACTTC. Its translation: CASSPGQGPYEQYF.

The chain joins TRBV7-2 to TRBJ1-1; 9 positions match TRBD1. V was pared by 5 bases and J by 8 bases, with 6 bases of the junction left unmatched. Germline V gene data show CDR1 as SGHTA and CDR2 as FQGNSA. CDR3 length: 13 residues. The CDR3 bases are TGTGCCAGCAGCAGACAGGGGGAGGGGGAAGCTTTCTTT. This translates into CASSRQGEGEAFF.

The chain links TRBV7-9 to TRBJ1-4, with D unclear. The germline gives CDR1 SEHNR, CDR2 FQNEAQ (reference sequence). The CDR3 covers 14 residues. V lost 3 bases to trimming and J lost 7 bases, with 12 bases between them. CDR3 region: CASSLSMSGEKLFF. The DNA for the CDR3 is TGTGCCAGCAGCTTGTCCATGTCGGGTGAAAAACTGTTTTTT.

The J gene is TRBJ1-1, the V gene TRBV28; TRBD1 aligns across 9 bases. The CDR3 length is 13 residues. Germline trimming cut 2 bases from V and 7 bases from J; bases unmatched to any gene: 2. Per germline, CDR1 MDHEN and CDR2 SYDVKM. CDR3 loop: CASSLRQGVEAFF. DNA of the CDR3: TGTGCCAGCAGTTTACGACAGGGGGTTGAAGCTTTCTTT.

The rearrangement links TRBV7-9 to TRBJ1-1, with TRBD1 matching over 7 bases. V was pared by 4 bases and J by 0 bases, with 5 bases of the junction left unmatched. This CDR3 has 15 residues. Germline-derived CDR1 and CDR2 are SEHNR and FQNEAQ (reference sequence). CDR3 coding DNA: TGTGCCAGCAGCTCGGACAGGCTTATGAACACTGAAGCTTTCTTT. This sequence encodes CASSSDRLMNTEAFF.

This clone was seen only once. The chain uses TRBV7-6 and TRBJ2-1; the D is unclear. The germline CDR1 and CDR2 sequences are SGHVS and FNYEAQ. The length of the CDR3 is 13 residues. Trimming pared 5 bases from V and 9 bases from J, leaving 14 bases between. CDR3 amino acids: CASSRVLFGEQFF. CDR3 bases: TGTGCCAGCAGCCGGGTTTTGTTTGGTGAGCAGTTCTTC.

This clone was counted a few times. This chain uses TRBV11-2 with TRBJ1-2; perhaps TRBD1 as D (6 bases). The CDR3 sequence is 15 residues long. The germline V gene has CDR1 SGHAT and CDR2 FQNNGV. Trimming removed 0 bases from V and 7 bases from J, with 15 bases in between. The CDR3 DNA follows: TGTGCCAGCAGCTTAGATGCAGGGGAAGTATCTGGCTACACCTTC. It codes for CASSLDAGEVSGYTF. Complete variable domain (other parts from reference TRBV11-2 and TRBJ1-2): EAGVAQSPRYKIIEKRQSVAFWCNPISGHATLYWYQQILGQGPKLLIQFQNNGVVDDSQLPKDRFSAERLKGVDSTLKIQPAKLEDSAVYLCASSLDAGEVSGYTFGSGTRLTVV.

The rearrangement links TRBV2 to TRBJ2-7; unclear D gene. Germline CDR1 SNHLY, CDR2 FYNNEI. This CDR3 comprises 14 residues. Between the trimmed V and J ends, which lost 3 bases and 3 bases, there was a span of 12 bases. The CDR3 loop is CASSDPDGFYEQYF. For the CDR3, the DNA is TGTGCCAGCAGTGACCCAGACGGGTTCTACGAGCAGTACTTC. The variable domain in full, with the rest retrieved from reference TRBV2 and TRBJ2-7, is EPEVTQTPSHQVTQMGQEVILRCVPISNHLYFYWYRQILGQKVEFLVSFYNNEISEKSEIFDDQFSVERPDGSNFTLKIRSTKLEDSAMYFCASSDPDGFYEQYFGPGTRLTVT.

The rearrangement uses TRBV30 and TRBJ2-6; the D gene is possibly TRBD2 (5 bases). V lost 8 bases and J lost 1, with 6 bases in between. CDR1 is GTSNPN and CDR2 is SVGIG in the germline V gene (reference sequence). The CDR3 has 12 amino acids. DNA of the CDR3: TGTGCCCAGCGGTCTGGGGCCAACGTCCTGACTTTC. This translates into CAQRSGANVLTF.

The CDR3 region is CASSIGTGSGYTF. CDR3 nucleotides: TGTGCCAGTAGTATAGGGACAGGGAGTGGCTACACCTTC. The V and J genes are TRBV19 and TRBJ1-2; 8 bases map to TRBD1. The CDR3 has 13 residues. Trimming cost V 1 base and J 7 bases; bases outside gene matches: 2. Germline CDR1 and CDR2: LNHDA and SQIVND (reference sequence). Complete variable domain (other parts from reference TRBV19 and TRBJ1-2): DGGITQSPKYLFRKEGQNVTLSCEQNLNHDAMYWYRQDPGQGLRLIYYSQIVNDFQKGDIAEGYSVSREKKESFPLTVTSAQKNPTAFYLCASSIGTGSGYTFGSGTRLTVV.

DNA for the CDR3: TGTGCCAGTAGTATAGGTAACATCAACAGCAATCAGCCCCAGCATTTT. Translated, it gives CASSIGNINSNQPQHF. The chain uses TRBV19 and TRBJ1-5; D not resolved. Looked up from germline, CDR1 is LNHDA and CDR2 is SQIVND (reference sequence). Trimming shortened V by 1 base and J by 1 base, and 11 bases separated the two germline ends. This CDR3 comprises 16 residues.

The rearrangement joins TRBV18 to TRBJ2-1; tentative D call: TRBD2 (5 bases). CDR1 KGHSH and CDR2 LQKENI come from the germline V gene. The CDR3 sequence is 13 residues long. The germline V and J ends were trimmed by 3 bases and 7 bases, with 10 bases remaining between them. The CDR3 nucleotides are TGTGCCAGCTCACCCCAACTAGGTAATGAGCAGTTCTTC. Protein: CASSPQLGNEQFF.

CDR3 nucleotides: TGTGCCAGCAGTTTTAGACAGGGGGATGTAGCTTTCTTT. Protein: CASSFRQGDVAFF. The rearrangement uses TRBV27 and TRBJ1-1; TRBD1 agrees at 9 bases. V shed 3 bases, J shed 10 bases, and the junction held 6 bases outside the gene matches. Per germline, CDR1 MNHEY and CDR2 SMNVEV (reference sequence). The CDR3 loop spans 13 amino acids.

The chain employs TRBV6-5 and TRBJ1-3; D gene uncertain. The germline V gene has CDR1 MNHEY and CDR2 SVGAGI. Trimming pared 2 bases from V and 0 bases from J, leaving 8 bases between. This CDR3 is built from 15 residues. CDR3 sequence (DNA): TGTGCCAGCAGTTACAAACTCGGCTCTGGAAACACCATATATTTT. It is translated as CASSYKLGSGNTIYF.

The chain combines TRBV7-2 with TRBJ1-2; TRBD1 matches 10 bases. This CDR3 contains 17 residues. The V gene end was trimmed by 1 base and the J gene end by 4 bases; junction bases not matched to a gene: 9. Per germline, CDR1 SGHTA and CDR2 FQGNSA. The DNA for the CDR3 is TGTGCCAGCAGCTTAGGACAGGGGGCGCGACGTGGCTATGGCTACACCTTC. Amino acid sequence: CASSLGQGARRGYGYTF.

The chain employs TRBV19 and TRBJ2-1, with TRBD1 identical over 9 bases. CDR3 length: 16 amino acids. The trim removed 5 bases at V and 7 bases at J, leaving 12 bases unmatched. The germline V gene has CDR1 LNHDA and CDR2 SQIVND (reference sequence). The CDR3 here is CASSLTQGAVENEQFF. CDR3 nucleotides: TGTGCCAGTAGTCTTACACAGGGGGCGGTAGAGAATGAGCAGTTCTTC.

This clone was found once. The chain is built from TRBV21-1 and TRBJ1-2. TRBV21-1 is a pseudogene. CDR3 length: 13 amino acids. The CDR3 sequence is CASSAQNRDGYTF. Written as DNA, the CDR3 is TGTGCCAGCAGCGCTCAAAATCGGGATGGCTACACCTTC.